This TCR beta chain was profiled in a study of cytomegalovirus exposure and HLA in healthy donors. The junction had 7 bases not matched to a gene; V was cut back by 3 bases and J by 4 bases. Germline V gives CDR1 MNHEY, CDR2 SMNVEV (reference sequence). CDR3 length equals 16 residues. On this clone: What it binds is unknown.

Study-level findings and limits: Later findings reportedly placed an Asian-associated ancestry cluster below the approximately 670-donor mean for N-insertions.

PCR involved 60 Vbeta and 13 Jbeta primers. The assay was immunoSEQ multiplex PCR, and TCRdb's table has in-frame clones only and misses some. The table lists 100,000 to 130,000 clones, around 76% of them singletons. The rearrangement uses TRBV27 and TRBJ1-2, with 11 bases aligning to TRBD1. The clonotype originates from a young man in good health and CMV-seronegative. The sequencing input was PBMCs. Here the CDR3 reads CASSFFGTGGGYGYTF. In DNA form, the CDR3 reads TGTGCCAGCAGTTTCTTCGGGACAGGGGGGGGCTATGGCTACACCTTC.